Given below is one TCR beta chain in context. The data derive from a study of shared T cell receptors in the human thymus. Clones were sequenced by immunoSEQ multiplex PCR, and TCRdb holds only the in-frame ones, with some missing. The sample comprises some 640,000 clones, more than 75% of which are singletons, and 0.0094% rests with the top ten. This same sample was also part of a study on human thymus T cells. That paper notes: In corrective heart surgery, resections were taken, and these provided the thymus tissue.

The sample consisted of thymocytes. The sequence came from a boy under three years old with a congenital heart defect.

CDR3 protein: CASSLAFGGLNEQFF. The DNA for the CDR3 is TGTGCCAGCAGCTTGGCGTTCGGGGGGCTCAATGAGCAGTTCTTC. The chain joins TRBV5-4 to TRBJ2-1, with a weak D call TRBD2 (7 bases). V dropped 0 bases and J dropped 6 bases, with 13 bases sitting between them. The CDR3 extends over 15 amino acids. Germline CDR1 SGHNT, CDR2 YYREEE (reference sequence).